This T cell receptor (beta chain) was documented in a study of blood T cell repertoires in COVID-19. Germline loops: CDR1 MNHEY, CDR2 SMNVEV (reference sequence). CDR3 length: 14 residues. V was shortened by 6 bases and J by 5 bases, with 16 bases between the two germline ends. Enrollment of patients from Seattle took place during active infection, with longitudinal follow-up. Under the authors' procedure: Amplified reference gene primers provided the basis for estimating nucleated cell counts. Some clones are missing from TCRdb's copy, which holds only in-frame ones; the method was immunoSEQ multiplex PCR. That table supplies the V and J calls and clone size; D and trimming were determined from the DNA. The data show 250,000 to 300,000 clones, 80% to 90% seen once. This clone was counted once.

The rearrangement links TRBV27 to TRBJ1-1; D gene uncertain. The origin of this receptor is a woman in her sixties or seventies with COVID-19, enrolled during active disease. The sequenced sample consisted of peripheral blood. In nucleotides, the CDR3 is TGTGCCAGCAGAATGCCGGCATCGGGAACTGAAGCTTTCTTT. This gives the protein CASRMPASGTEAFF.